This TCR beta chain is from a study of blood T cell repertoires in COVID-19. Sequencing was performed with immunoSEQ multiplex PCR; in TCRdb, only in-frame clones are kept and a portion is missing. Of about 380,000 clones detected, approximately 89% appear once; the ten largest clones hold approximately 1.3%. The CDR3 sequence is 17 residues long. V gave up 1 base and J gave up 5 bases; unmatched junction bases: 10. Germline CDR1 is MGHRA and CDR2 is YSYEKL. Cohort 3 donors counted as recovered after two negative PCRs, clearance, or resolved symptoms. The rearrangement links TRBV4-1 to TRBJ2-2; 7 positions agree with TRBD2. This clonotype originated in a young man who had recovered from COVID-19. Sequences were obtained from PBMCs or T cells enriched from blood (not recorded which). This CDR3 reads CASSQGRAKGLTGELFF. The DNA of the CDR3 is TGCGCCAGCAGCCAAGGCAGGGCAAAGGGACTAACCGGGGAGCTGTTTTTT.